Below, 25 T cell receptor beta chains from the same sample are listed, as sequenced in a study of T cells in Graves' hyperthyroidism and ophthalmopathy (dated 2019 in TCRdb). Receptors were amplified or captured by multiplex PCR. The instrument given in TCRdb is Illumina HiSeq 2000. The TCR beta CDR3 regions were amplified from the RNA transcripts. A first-round RT-PCR of the TCR CDR3 used the HTBI primer set with the Qiagen OneStep RT-PCR kit. TCRdb trimmed the raw reads at Q25, called clones with MiXCR and kept productive beta chains. Duplicate CDR3 protein sequences are folded into a single record with the most common DNA and genes. This sample lists roughly 700,000 distinct CDR3 sequences; around 15% were detected once. 10% of the sample comes from the top ten. The sample consisted of blood. These receptors were taken from a woman younger than 30 with Graves' hyperthyroidism.

This clonotype has a count of ten or more. The chain joins TRBV5-1 to TRBJ2-7; D call uncertain. The germline CDR1 and CDR2 sequences are SGHRS and YFSETQ. The CDR3 is 15 amino acids. Trimming pared 3 bases from V and 2 bases from J, leaving 15 bases between. CDR3 in DNA: TGCGCCAGCAGCTCAGAGACGGTCCCGACCTACGAGCAGTACTTC. It encodes CASSSETVPTYEQYF.

The chain uses TRBV20-1 and TRBJ2-7; possibly TRBD1 or TRBD2 for D (5 bases each). Trimming took off 3 bases at V and 2 bases at J, with 14 bases between the two ends. Per germline, CDR1 DFQATT and CDR2 SNEGSKA (reference sequence). CDR3 length: 14 residues. In DNA, the CDR3 is TGCAGTGCTAGTTCCGGGACCCGAGCCTACGAGCAGTACTTC. Protein: CSASSGTRAYEQYF.

V gene TRBV28 combines with J gene TRBJ1-5, with TRBD1 as a possible D gene (6 bases). The CDR3 runs 15 residues. In germline, CDR1 is MDHEN, CDR2 SYDVKM. V was pared by 4 bases and J by 1 base, with 11 bases between. CDR3: CASSSGTLSNQPQHF. In nucleotides, the CDR3 is TGTGCCAGCAGTTCCGGGACACTGAGCAATCAGCCCCAGCATTTT.

This clonotype has just a few counts. The rearrangement joins TRBV25-1 to TRBJ1-2, with 7 bases fitting TRBD1. Trimming took 3 bases from V and 4 from J; bases not matched to a gene: 5. Germline V gene sequence: CDR1 MGHDK, CDR2 SYGVNS. The CDR3 is made up of 14 amino acids. This CDR3 is CASSEGTDPYGYTF. As DNA, the CDR3 is TGTGCCAGCAGTGAGGGGACAGACCCCTATGGCTACACCTTC.

This clonotype was observed many times. This chain links TRBV15 with TRBJ2-7; maybe TRBD1 (5 bases). The CDR3 totals 18 residues. CDR1 and CDR2 (germline): LNHNV, YYDKDF (reference sequence). The V end was cut by 3 bases, the J end by 3 bases, with 24 bases between. CDR3 protein: CATSRNPHDGAVSYEQYF. CDR3 in DNA: TGTGCCACCAGCAGGAATCCCCACGATGGGGCGGTAAGCTACGAGCAGTACTTC.

This chain joins TRBV24-1 and TRBJ1-5; TRBD1 aligns across 7 bases. Germline CDR1 KGHDR, CDR2 SFDVKD. The V gene end was trimmed by 4 bases and the J gene end by 0 bases; junction bases not matched to a gene: 2. CDR3 length: 15 amino acids. CDR3 protein: CATSEGGYSNQPQHF. In nucleotides, the CDR3 is TGTGCCACCAGTGAAGGGGGCTATAGCAATCAGCCCCAGCATTTT.

This clonotype was found a few times. The J gene is TRBJ1-2, the V gene TRBV3-1; D is ambiguous. V lost 4 bases and J 4 bases, leaving 16 bases between the germline ends. CDR1 and CDR2 (germline): LGHDT, YNNKEL (reference sequence). The CDR3 contains 15 residues. The CDR3 bases are TGTGCCAGCAGCCCTCCCGATTGGGTGGGCTATGGCTACACCTTC. The encoded protein is CASSPPDWVGYGYTF. Together with reference TRBV3-1 and TRBJ1-2, the CDR3 gives the full variable domain: DTAVSQTPKYLVTQMGNDKSIKCEQNLGHDTMYWYKQDSKKFLKIMFSYNNKELIINETVPNRFSPKSPDKAHLNLHINSLELGDSAVYFCASSPPDWVGYGYTFGSGTRLTVV.

This clonotype was seen repeatedly, ten times or more. This chain links TRBV16 with TRBJ1-1; no reliable D call. Trimming shortened V by 2 bases and J by 4 bases, and 8 bases separated the two germline ends. In germline, CDR1 is KGHSY, CDR2 FQNENV. The CDR3 sequence is 13 residues long. CDR3 DNA sequence: TGTGCCAGCAGCCAAAATCTGGGCACTGAAGCTTTCTTT. Translation gives CASSQNLGTEAFF.

As to this clonotype: A much larger clone differs by one base, so this may be a read error. The chain links TRBV7-2 to TRBJ2-2; 10 nucleotides align to TRBD2. The junction had 12 bases not matched to a gene; V was cut back by 1 base and J by 7 bases. CDR1 is SGHTA and CDR2 is FQGNSA in the germline V gene. The CDR3 is 18 residues long. CDR3 sequence reads: CASSLELAGSVGIGELFF. The CDR3 nucleotides read TGTGCCAGCAGCTTAGAACTAGCGGGATCAGTGGGCATCGGGGAGCTGTTTTTT.

This clonotype was recorded at least ten times. The V call is TRBV7-3, the J call TRBJ2-1, with D perhaps being TRBD1 or TRBD2 (6 bases each). Germline CDR1 SGHTA, CDR2 FQGTGA. Trimming shortened V by 4 bases and J by 8 bases, and 18 bases separated the two germline ends. The CDR3 runs to 15 residues. The CDR3 is CASSSNPNRGHEQFF. In DNA, the CDR3 is TGTGCCAGCAGCTCCAACCCGAACCGGGGGCATGAGCAGTTCTTC.

This clonotype was detected many times. CDR3 region: CAWTHTDTQYF. In DNA, the CDR3 is TGTGCCTGGACTCACACAGATACGCAGTATTTT. V usage is TRBV30 and J usage is TRBJ2-3; D remains unclear. The length of the CDR3 is 11 residues. V was clipped by 4 bases and J by 2 bases, with 4 bases between them. CDR1 is GTSNPN, CDR2 SVGIG, per germline (reference sequence).

This clonotype appeared many times. J is TRBJ2-5 and V is TRBV3-1; 8 bases agree with TRBD1. V shed 3 bases and J 5 bases; nucleotides not matched to a gene: 8. Germline lookup yields CDR1 LGHDT and CDR2 YNNKEL (reference sequence). The CDR3 contains 15 residues. The DNA of the CDR3 is TGTGCCAGCAGCCAGGATGCGGGACAGGCGGAGACCCAGTACTTC. It is translated as CASSQDAGQAETQYF.

This clonotype was recorded many times. The chain uses TRBV20-1 and TRBJ2-7; the match to TRBD1 covers 8 bases. Germline CDR1 is DFQATT and CDR2 is SNEGSKA (reference sequence). The CDR3 covers 14 residues. Trimming removed 6 bases from V and 0 bases from J; junction bases left unmatched: 7. The DNA for the CDR3 is TGCAGTGCCCCCTTCGGACAGGGCTCCTACGAGCAGTACTTC. Its protein product is CSAPFGQGSYEQYF.

The chain joins TRBV10-1 to TRBJ2-2; 8 bases are shared with TRBD1. This CDR3 comprises 15 residues. V was clipped by 6 bases and J by 2 bases; unmatched bases: 5. Germline V gene lookup returns CDR1 WNHNN and CDR2 SYGVQD (reference sequence). The CDR3 coding sequence is TGCGCCAGCAGCGTCGACAGGGGTAACACCGGGGAGCTGTTTTTT. Translating gives CASSVDRGNTGELFF.

This clonotype has at least ten counts. The chain combines TRBV3-1 with TRBJ1-2; D not certain. Germline assignment: CDR1 LGHDT and CDR2 YNNKEL (reference sequence). The length of the CDR3 is 13 residues. V was shortened by 0 bases and J by 2 bases, with 4 bases between the two germline ends. The CDR3 region has the DNA TGTGCCAGCAGCCAAGAATCAAACTATGGCTACACCTTC. Its protein is CASSQESNYGYTF.

In its sample, this clonotype was seen a few times. The rearrangement uses TRBV2 and TRBJ1-5; D not certain. Germline CDR1 SNHLY, CDR2 FYNNEI. The CDR3 has 14 residues. Trimming stripped 7 bases from V and 0 bases from J, with 10 bases between. Here the CDR3 DNA reads TGTGCCAGCAATCCGGCGTATAGCAATCAGCCCCAGCATTTT. This gives the protein CASNPAYSNQPQHF.

In its sample, this clonotype was seen a few times. The chain couples TRBV20-1 to TRBJ2-7; D possibly corresponds to TRBD2 (6 bases). The germline V and J ends were trimmed by 6 bases and 1 base, with 16 bases remaining between them. From germline, CDR1 is DFQATT and CDR2 SNEGSKA (reference sequence). The CDR3 consists of 14 residues. The CDR3 DNA follows: TGCAGTGCCATATGGCGGGGCTTGTCCTACGAGCAGTACTTC. It specifies CSAIWRGLSYEQYF.

This chain connects TRBV20-1 to TRBJ2-3; 11 bases fit TRBD2. The germline CDR1 and CDR2 sequences are DFQATT and SNEGSKA (reference sequence). V lost 3 bases, J lost 0 bases, and 11 bases stayed unmatched. This CDR3 spans 18 amino acids. The CDR3 DNA reads as TGCAGTGCTAGGCCGGGACTAGCGGTTCTTACTAGCACAGATACGCAGTATTTT. Its translation: CSARPGLAVLTSTDTQYF.

This clonotype was counted at least ten times. This sequence joins TRBV12-3 or TRBV12-4 and TRBJ2-2; weak D call: TRBD2 (6 bases). The CDR3 has 16 residues. The V end was cut by 1 base, the J end by 7 bases, with 16 bases between. The CDR3, as DNA: TGTGCCAGCAGTTTAGACCACCGGGGGATAGGCGGGGAGCTGTTTTTT. This sequence encodes CASSLDHRGIGGELFF.

This clonotype was seen a handful of times. The chain employs TRBV2 and TRBJ1-5, with a tentative D call TRBD1 (5 bases). Germline V CDR1 and CDR2: SNHLY, FYNNEI. The CDR3 covers 14 residues. V was pared by 8 bases and J by 0 bases, with 11 bases between. This chain's CDR3 is CASRTTDSNQPQHF. CDR3 DNA sequence: TGTGCCAGCCGGACAACCGATAGCAATCAGCCCCAGCATTTT.

This clonotype came up many times. This chain uses TRBV5-8 with TRBJ2-7, with D possibly TRBD2 on 6 matching bases. This CDR3 has 14 amino acids. Germline V gene sequence: CDR1 SGHTS, CDR2 YDEGEE. V was clipped by 3 bases and J by 3 bases, with 13 bases between them. The CDR3 region has the DNA TGTGCCAGCAGCTCCCAAAAAGCGGGCTACGAGCAGTACTTC. Protein: CASSSQKAGYEQYF.

The chain carries TRBV11-1 and TRBJ2-2; the D gene is possibly TRBD2 (6 bases). The CDR3 runs to 17 residues. V was shortened by 4 bases and J by 2 bases, with 17 bases between the two germline ends. CDR1 and CDR2 (germline): SGHAT, FQDESV (reference sequence). CDR3 nucleotide sequence: TGTGCCAGCAGCTCCCCTCGTGGGAGGATCAACACCGGGGAGCTGTTTTTT. Its protein is CASSSPRGRINTGELFF.

The table lists this clonotype with a few counts. V gene TRBV10-3 combines with J gene TRBJ2-7; 15 bases align to TRBD2. The V gene's germline CDR1 is ENHRY and CDR2 SYGVKD. This CDR3 contains 15 residues. V shed 4 bases and J 4 bases; nucleotides not matched to a gene: 2. The CDR3 region has the DNA TGTGCCATCAGTGGGACTAGCGGGAGGGTGTACGAGCAGTACTTC. Translation gives CAISGTSGRVYEQYF.

Comment on this clonotype: This may stem from a read error, because a much larger clone lies one nucleotide away. The CDR3 is CASCGPGLAYEQYF. CDR3 coding DNA: TGTGCCAGCTGTGGTCCGGGACTAGCCTACGAGCAGTACTTC. V usage is TRBV2 and J usage is TRBJ2-7; 8 bases are a match to TRBD2. In germline, CDR1 is SNHLY, CDR2 FYNNEI. This CDR3 region has 14 residues. V shed 8 bases, J shed 2 bases, and the junction held 8 bases outside the gene matches.

The rearrangement uses TRBV4-3 and TRBJ1-5; D gene ambiguous. The ends were cut back, 0 bases at V and 2 bases at J, with 14 bases in the middle. Germline lookup yields CDR1 LGHNA and CDR2 YSLEER. The CDR3 contains 17 residues. The CDR3, as DNA: TGCGCCAGCAGCCAAGATTTGAGGGCAGTCGGCAATCAGCCCCAGCATTTT. This codes for CASSQDLRAVGNQPQHF.